This T cell receptor beta chain originates from a study of blood T cell repertoires in COVID-19. Study details: COVID-19 samples, acute and convalescent, were from the United States, Italy and Spain.

CDR3 length: 15 residues. Trimming cost V 5 bases and J 7 bases, with 18 bases left between them. From germline, CDR1 is MDHEN and CDR2 SYDVKM. Assay: immunoSEQ multiplex PCR; the TCRdb copy retains only in-frame clones and omits some. Of over 200,000 clones in the sample, roughly nine tenths were seen once. This study enrolled people aged roughly 18 to 90 from roughly 22 US geographic areas. Participants' reported clinical history set cohort assignment. The sequence came from a woman in her forties or fifties in a cohort exposed to, infected with or recovered from COVID-19 (not recorded which). The chain links TRBV28 to TRBJ1-5; D not certain. Sequenced material: PBMCs or T cells enriched from blood (not recorded which). The CDR3 DNA reads TGTGCCAGCAGTCACCCATCGGGAAGTCACCAGCCCCAGCATTTT. Residues: CASSHPSGSHQPQHF.